One and the same sample provided the 29 T cell receptor beta chains below, sequenced in a study of tumor-infiltrating lymphocytes in primary liver carcinoma. RNA was extracted from whole blood without cell sorting, alongside germline DNA. The authors made TCR beta cDNA from 400 to 550 ng total RNA with a constant-region primer. Three nested multiplex PCR rounds, a slightly modified ARM-PCR method, built the TCR beta libraries. TRBV1-TRBV30 forward primers paired with a C-beta reverse primer drove the first two PCR rounds, ten to eleven cycles each. TCRdb recomputed calls from the multiplex PCR reads with MiXCR, one row per CDR3 protein. The profile shows just over 300,000 distinct CDR3 sequences, about 50% of them singletons. Sequenced input: peripheral blood. These receptors were obtained from a woman in her twenties or thirties with primary liver carcinoma and hepatitis B virus infection.

This clonotype was seen a few times. V gene TRBV7-9 combines with J gene TRBJ1-4, with D tentatively TRBD1 (5 bases). V was cut by 4 bases and J by 8 bases, with 11 bases left in between. This CDR3 region has 13 residues. The V gene's germline CDR1 is SEHNR and CDR2 FQNEAQ (reference sequence). The CDR3 bases are TGTGCCAGCAGCTATGGGGGGGACGAAAAACTGTTTTTT. Translating gives CASSYGGDEKLFF.

About this clonotype itself: Germline and junction disagree at one end, which may indicate a read error. V and J are TRBV11-2 and TRBJ2-7; D uncertain. The CDR3 is 13 residues long. Germline CDR1 and CDR2: SGHAT and FQNNGV. The CDR3 spells CANSLVNPYEQYF. The CDR3 region has the DNA TGCGCCAACAGCTTGGTCAACCCCTACGAGCAGTACTTC.

This clonotype was seen a handful of times. The gene calls are TRBV29-1 and TRBJ2-1; 8 nucleotides agree with TRBD2. Germline CDR1 and CDR2: SQVTM and ANQGSEA. V lost 7 bases and J lost 9; bases outside the gene matches: 5. This CDR3 contains 11 residues. The CDR3 protein is CSAREGGEQFF. CDR3 coding DNA: TGCAGCGCCCGGGAGGGGGGTGAGCAGTTCTTC.

On this clonotype itself: One junction end disagrees with the germline gene, perhaps due to a read error. V is TRBV4-3 and J is TRBJ2-3; D not certain. The length of the CDR3 is 18 residues. Per germline, CDR1 LGHNA and CDR2 YSLEER. This chain's CDR3 is CANSQSVWLGDHDDTQYF. The CDR3 DNA reads as TGCGCCAACAGCCAGTCGGTCTGGTTGGGTGATCACGATGATACGCAGTATTTT.

The chain combines TRBV12-3 or TRBV12-4 with TRBJ2-5, with D uncertain. The germline V and J ends were trimmed by 10 bases and 7 bases, with 13 bases remaining between them. The CDR3 consists of 11 residues. The CDR3 here is CAIEKSATQYF. CDR3 coding DNA: TGTGCCATTGAAAAGTCGGCGACCCAGTACTTC.

Remarks on this clonotype: No conserved phenylalanine or tryptophan is present at the end of the CDR3, so a read error is the likely explanation. The chain links TRBV11-2 to TRBJ2-1; D is ambiguous. Germline-derived CDR1 and CDR2 are SGHAT and FQNNGV. Trimming shortened V by 1 base and J by 11 bases, and 9 bases separated the two germline ends. CDR3 length: 12 residues. CDR3 sequence: CASSLGSTKQFL. CDR3 DNA: TGTGCCAGCAGCTTAGGCTCTACGAAGCAGTTCCTC.

The rearrangement uses TRBV28 and TRBJ1-4, with 9 bases lining up with TRBD1. Per germline, CDR1 MDHEN and CDR2 SYDVKM. This CDR3 has 14 residues. V was pared by 5 bases and J by 6 bases, with 4 bases of the junction left unmatched. The CDR3 loop is CASSGRDRDEKLFF. For the CDR3, the DNA is TGTGCCAGCAGTGGCCGGGACAGGGATGAAAAACTGTTTTTT. The full variable domain, its missing parts supplied by reference TRBV28 and TRBJ1-4, is DVKVTQSSRYLVKRTGEKVFLECVQDMDHENMFWYRQDPGLGLRLIYFSYDVKMKEKGDIPEGYSVSREKKERFSLILESASTNQTSMYLCASSGRDRDEKLFFGSGTQLSVL.

Concerning this clonotype itself: This may be a read error: a much more frequent sequence differs by one nucleotide. The chain joins TRBV12-3 or TRBV12-4 to TRBJ2-6, with D possibly being TRBD1 or TRBD2 (5 bases each). CDR3 length: 15 amino acids. Trimming stripped 3 bases from V and 3 bases from J, with 9 bases between. The CDR3 reads CASSFGDDGANVLTF. As DNA, the CDR3 is TGTGCCAGCAGTTTTGGGGACGATGGGGCCAACGTCCTGACTTTC.

Here the CDR3 reads CASSLEAGGRSIQYF. CDR3 coding DNA: TGTGCCAGCAGTTTAGAAGCGGGAGGGCGTAGCATTCAGTACTTC. The V call is TRBV28, the J call TRBJ2-4; 10 bases match TRBD2. There are 15 residues in the CDR3. The germline gives CDR1 MDHEN, CDR2 SYDVKM. The J segment lost 9 bases and the V segment lost 2 bases, leaving 7 bases of the junction unmatched.

V is TRBV12-3 or TRBV12-4 and J is TRBJ2-7, with 11 bases matching TRBD2. The CDR3 has 15 amino acids. Trimming cost V 4 bases and J 7 bases; bases outside gene matches: 9. The CDR3, as DNA: TGTGCCAGCAGTTCAAGACTAGCGGGGATCTGGGAGCAGTACTTC. Translation: CASSSRLAGIWEQYF.

Comments on this clonotype: The junction shows a germline mismatch at one end, possibly a read error. The J gene is TRBJ2-7, the V gene TRBV28; D gene uncertain. The CDR3 spans 12 residues. Germline lookup yields CDR1 MDHEN and CDR2 SYDVKM. The CDR3 nucleotides read TGTGACAGCAGTTTGCGGCCTAACGAGCAGTACTTC. Protein sequence: CDSSLRPNEQYF.

The chain links TRBV7-9 to TRBJ2-5; D not resolved. This CDR3 contains 12 residues. Germline CDR1 SEHNR, CDR2 FQNEAQ (reference sequence). V lost 3 bases, J lost 6 bases, and 8 bases lay in between. The CDR3 nucleotides read TGTGCCAGCAGCTTTGGAGATAAGACCCAGTACTTC. Translation gives CASSFGDKTQYF.

This clonotype is a singleton in its sample. J is TRBJ1-5 and V is TRBV6-1, with D perhaps TRBD1 (5 bases). The CDR3 runs 15 residues. Germline CDR1 and CDR2: MNHNS and SASEGT. Trimming left V 4 bases short and J 5 bases short, with 15 bases between. The CDR3 reads CASSVRQTRDQPQHF. CDR3 in DNA: TGTGCCAGCAGTGTACGACAGACCAGAGATCAGCCCCAGCATTTT.

This clonotype was recorded only once. This likely comes from a read error, as the CDR3 has no conserved phenylalanine or tryptophan at its end. This chain links TRBV11-1 with TRBJ1-5, with D possibly matching TRBD1 (6 bases). The CDR3 has 16 residues. Germline V CDR1 and CDR2: SGHAT, FQDESV (reference sequence). The CDR3 is CASSLVCRGPSQPQHL. The CDR3 DNA reads as TGTGCCAGTAGCTTAGTATGTCGGGGGCCTAGTCAGCCCCAGCATCTT.

The chain's CDR3 is CASNSNLAGSEQFF. The CDR3 nucleotides are TGTGCCAGCAACTCCAACCTTGCGGGAAGCGAGCAGTTCTTC. The rearrangement joins TRBV11-2 to TRBJ2-1; D is perhaps TRBD2 (6 bases). Germline V gene sequence: CDR1 SGHAT, CDR2 FQNNGV. The CDR3 consists of 14 residues. The germline V and J ends were trimmed by 7 bases and 10 bases, with 20 bases remaining between them.

With respect to this clonotype: A single base separates this from a much larger clone, so it may be a read error. The CDR3 coding sequence is TGCAGCCTTGAATTACTAGCGGGAGTTGGAGAGCAGTACTTC. As protein: CSLELLAGVGEQYF. V gene TRBV29-1 combines with J gene TRBJ2-7; 11 bases are shared with TRBD2. Germline CDR1 reads SQVTM; CDR2 reads ANQGSEA. This CDR3 contains 14 residues.

Turning to this clonotype: The CDR3 end shows no conserved phenylalanine or tryptophan, and so a read error is likely. The chain carries TRBV11-2 and TRBJ2-1; D remains unclear. Germline CDR1 SGHAT, CDR2 FQNNGV. CDR3 length: 13 residues. Trimming left V 0 bases short and J 6 bases short, with 6 bases between. The CDR3 DNA follows: TGTGCCAGCAGCTTAGACTCCCTCAATGAGCAGTTCATC. Encoded protein: CASSLDSLNEQFI.

The chain is built from TRBV7-9 and TRBJ2-7; 9 nucleotides match TRBD2. The CDR3 spans 14 residues. With V trimmed by 9 bases and J by 0 bases, 6 bases remained unmatched. The germline V gene has CDR1 SEHNR and CDR2 FQNEAQ (reference sequence). DNA of the CDR3: TGTGCCAGTTCTAGCGGGGCTCGCTCCTACGAGCAGTACTTC. This codes for CASSSGARSYEQYF.

In its sample, this clonotype was seen a few times. The V and J genes are TRBV6-5 and TRBJ2-7; either TRBD1 or TRBD2 may supply D (5 bases each). This CDR3 is built from 14 residues. Germline lookup yields CDR1 MNHEY and CDR2 SVGAGI. The V gene lost 5 bases and the J gene lost 7 bases, with 18 bases spanning the gap. CDR3 region: CASSGDLERGEQYF. As DNA, the CDR3 is TGTGCCAGCAGTGGGGACCTAGAAAGGGGAGAGCAGTACTTC.

With respect to this clonotype: This may stem from a read error, because a much larger clone lies one nucleotide away. The V and J genes are TRBV29-1 and TRBJ2-7; TRBD1 matches 11 bases. The CDR3 totals 14 residues. J gave up 3 bases and V 4 bases, and 5 bases lay outside the gene matches. CDR1 and CDR2 (germline): SQVTM, ANQGSEA. Here the CDR3 DNA reads TGCAGCGTTGGAGTCGGGACAGGGGGCTACGAGCAGTACTTC. Translating gives CSVGVGTGGYEQYF.

As regards this clonotype: Just one base apart from a much larger clone, this may be a read error. V gene TRBV12-3 or TRBV12-4 combines with J gene TRBJ1-1, with D uncertain. Deletions cut 8 bases from V and 6 bases from J, with 22 bases between. The CDR3 is 15 amino acids. CDR3 region: CASQEAIPRLSEAFF. CDR3 in DNA: TGTGCCAGCCAGGAGGCCATTCCAAGGCTTTCTGAAGCTTTCTTT.

In the case of this clonotype: This is likely a read error, given that the CDR3 carries no conserved phenylalanine or tryptophan at its end. The CDR3 DNA reads TGTGCCAGCAGCCAAGAGGGTCAGGGTACAGGGTACAATGAGCAGTTCCTC. The encoded protein is CASSQEGQGTGYNEQFL. This sequence joins TRBV14 and TRBJ2-1; the D gene is possibly TRBD1 (6 bases). V was trimmed by 0 bases and J by 4 bases, leaving 16 bases between them. The germline gives CDR1 SGHDN, CDR2 FVKESK. The CDR3 extends over 17 amino acids.

This clonotype was seen a few times. V and J are TRBV10-3 and TRBJ2-7, with D maybe TRBD1 (5 bases). Per germline, CDR1 ENHRY and CDR2 SYGVKD. The germline V and J ends were trimmed by 5 bases and 7 bases, with 9 bases remaining between them. This CDR3 region has 11 residues. CDR3 sequence: CAISNSGEQYF. Here the CDR3 DNA reads TGTGCCATCAGTAATTCAGGGGAGCAGTACTTC.

The gene calls are TRBV7-9 and TRBJ2-1; 8 nucleotides align to TRBD2. Germline CDR1 reads SEHNR; CDR2 reads FQNEAQ (reference sequence). V shed 6 bases and J 5 bases; nucleotides not matched to a gene: 15. CDR3 length: 17 amino acids. The CDR3 DNA is TGTGCCAGCAGTCCCAGGCCCTTAACTAGCGGCCACAATGAGCAGTTCTTC. Translated: CASSPRPLTSGHNEQFF.

This clonotype was counted at least ten times. The chain joins TRBV6-6 to TRBJ2-7, with D possibly TRBD1 on 6 matching bases. This CDR3 has 13 amino acids. Trimming left V 6 bases short and J 3 bases short, with 12 bases between. Germline CDR1 is MNHNY and CDR2 is SVGAGI (reference sequence). This CDR3 is CASSQGPNYEQYF. The DNA of the CDR3 is TGTGCCAGCAGCCAGGGGCCAAACTACGAGCAGTACTTC.

Details on this clonotype: The final CDR3 position lacks the conserved phenylalanine or tryptophan, pointing to a likely read error. The chain recombines TRBV6-2 or TRBV6-3 with TRBJ2-7; 10 bases map to TRBD2. Germline V gene lookup returns CDR1 MNHEY and CDR2 SVGEGT. V lost 5 bases to trimming and J lost 6 bases; unmatched junction nucleotides: 7. The CDR3 length is 14 residues. CDR3 coding DNA: TGTGCCAGCAGTCCAAGCGGGGGGGCTGGCGAGCAGTACTTA. This translates into CASSPSGGAGEQYL.

This clonotype was counted at least ten times. The rearrangement uses TRBV11-3 and TRBJ2-2; D ambiguous. The CDR3 has 12 residues. V was clipped by 5 bases and J by 7 bases, with 8 bases between them. Germline values: CDR1 SGHNT, CDR2 YENEEA. CDR3 residues: CASSAHRGELFF. CDR3 DNA: TGTGCCAGCAGCGCCCATCGCGGGGAGCTGTTTTTT.

For this clonotype: It is likely a read error, because the conserved phenylalanine at the end of the CDR3 is missing. The DNA is omitted, as the CDR3 cannot be located on it reliably, and the CDR3 follows TCRdb's listing. V usage is TRBV12-3 or TRBV12-4 and J usage is TRBJ1-1. Counting both end residues, the CDR3 totals 14 amino acids. CDR3 amino acids: CASSLGGGGTEALS.

The CDR3 bases are TGTGCCAGCAGCTTGGGGAGACTACACAATGAGCAGTTCTTC. This sequence encodes CASSLGRLHNEQFF. The gene calls are TRBV5-6 and TRBJ2-1, with a tentative D call TRBD2 (5 bases). The CDR3 is 14 amino acids. V was trimmed by 0 bases and J by 5 bases, leaving 9 bases between them. The germline V gene encodes CDR1 SGHDT and CDR2 YYEEEE.